The 13 T cell receptor beta chains below all came from one sample that was sequenced in a study of cytomegalovirus exposure and HLA in healthy donors. The PCR employed 60 Vbeta primers together with 13 Jbeta primers. Assay used: immunoSEQ multiplex PCR; TCRdb lists only in-frame clones, some missing. This table has some 120,000 clones, approximately 81% appearing once. Sequenced sample: PBMCs. All receptors come from a young woman in good health and CMV-seropositive.

A few counts support this clone. The chain employs TRBV5-1 and TRBJ1-2; D is perhaps TRBD1 (5 bases). The V and J ends lost 2 bases and 0 bases respectively, with 11 bases between them. Germline V gene sequence: CDR1 SGHRS, CDR2 YFSETQ. The CDR3 covers 15 residues. This chain's CDR3 is CASSFTGDPNYGYTF. CDR3 sequence (DNA): TGCGCCAGCAGCTTTACAGGCGACCCTAACTATGGCTACACCTTC.

The chain carries TRBV11-2 and TRBJ1-2; no clear D gene. Trimming removed 2 bases from V and 8 bases from J, with 12 bases in between. This CDR3 is built from 13 residues. The germline V gene encodes CDR1 SGHAT and CDR2 FQNNGV. This CDR3 reads CASSLSREGGYTF. CDR3 coding DNA: TGTGCCAGCAGCTTATCGCGGGAGGGAGGCTACACCTTC.

The rearrangement joins TRBV30 to TRBJ1-4; 7 bases match TRBD1. This CDR3 contains 15 residues. V dropped 4 bases and J dropped 7; count of bases not matched to a gene: 12. From germline, CDR1 is GTSNPN and CDR2 SVGIG (reference sequence). CDR3 bases: TGTGCCTGGAAGCACAGGGGAGCCCTTAGTGAAAAACTGTTTTTT. It is translated as CAWKHRGALSEKLFF.

This clone was counted a few times. The chain carries TRBV5-1 and TRBJ2-1; 12 bases match TRBD2. From germline, CDR1 is SGHRS and CDR2 YFSETQ. V dropped 7 bases and J dropped 0; count of bases not matched to a gene: 14. The CDR3 consists of 19 residues. The CDR3 reads CASDLWTSGVESSYNEQFF. The CDR3 DNA follows: TGCGCCAGCGACCTCTGGACTAGCGGGGTAGAGAGCTCCTACAATGAGCAGTTCTTC.

The V call is TRBV4-1, the J call TRBJ2-5; 12 bases fit TRBD2. With 0 bases clipped from V and 4 bases from J, the junction kept 6 bases outside the gene matches. The CDR3 spans 17 residues. Germline lookup yields CDR1 MGHRA and CDR2 YSYEKL. The CDR3: CASSQDKRLAGVETQYF. In nucleotides, the CDR3 is TGCGCCAGCAGCCAAGATAAACGACTAGCGGGAGTAGAGACCCAGTACTTC.

This chain links TRBV30 with TRBJ1-1; tentatively, D is TRBD1 (6 bases). CDR3 size: 15 residues. Germline CDR1 is GTSNPN and CDR2 is SVGIG (reference sequence). V lost 7 bases, J lost 1 base, and 19 bases lay in between. CDR3 protein: CAFEGVGAWNTEAFF. CDR3 DNA: TGTGCCTTTGAGGGGGTTGGGGCATGGAACACTGAAGCTTTCTTT.

Regarding this clone: Mismatch with germline at one junction end may stem from a read error. The rearrangement joins TRBV7-9 to TRBJ2-7, with D unclear. CDR3 length: 11 residues. The germline CDR1 and CDR2 sequences are SEHNR and FQNEAQ (reference sequence). The CDR3 DNA is TGTGCCAGCAGTTCAGGCATTTCGTGGGACTTC. Amino acid sequence: CASSSGISWDF.

The chain employs TRBV19 and TRBJ2-6; 7 bases map to TRBD2. The CDR3 totals 16 residues. Trimming at V came to 4 bases and at J to 4 bases, leaving 7 bases not matched to a gene. In germline, CDR1 is LNHDA, CDR2 SQIVND (reference sequence). The CDR3 region has the DNA TGTGCCAGTAGTAGGGAGGGAGGGACCGGGGCCAACGTCCTGACTTTC. Its protein is CASSREGGTGANVLTF.

The chain employs TRBV6-6 and TRBJ1-2, with 7 bases lining up with TRBD1. The junction had 7 bases not matched to a gene; V was cut back by 6 bases and J by 3 bases. The CDR3 runs to 14 residues. The germline gives CDR1 MNHNY, CDR2 SVGAGI (reference sequence). CDR3 in DNA: TGTGCCAGCAGGACAGGGAACTCCGACTATGGCTACACCTTC. Its translation is CASRTGNSDYGYTF.

V is TRBV10-2 and J is TRBJ2-2; D is possibly TRBD2 (6 bases). V lost 3 bases to trimming and J lost 5 bases, with 13 bases between them. This CDR3 region has 15 residues. CDR1 WSHSY and CDR2 SAAADI come from the germline V gene. CDR3 amino acids: CASSDKGGATGELFF. For the CDR3, the DNA is TGCGCCAGCAGTGATAAAGGAGGGGCGACCGGGGAGCTGTTTTTT.

The chain carries TRBV11-3 and TRBJ2-1; TRBD1 aligns across 8 bases. This CDR3 comprises 16 residues. The V gene end was trimmed by 4 bases and the J gene end by 8 bases; junction bases not matched to a gene: 13. Germline CDR1 reads SGHNT; CDR2 reads YENEEA. The CDR3 protein is CASSWTTGQGADEQFF. CDR3 DNA: TGTGCCAGCAGCTGGACCACGGGGCAGGGGGCGGATGAGCAGTTCTTC.

The genes are TRBV11-2 and TRBJ2-5; no clear D gene. The germline V gene has CDR1 SGHAT and CDR2 FQNNGV. The CDR3 runs 15 residues. V was shortened by 1 base and J by 4 bases, with 13 bases between the two germline ends. The CDR3 loop is CASSLGSFRSETQYF. DNA for the CDR3: TGTGCCAGCAGCTTAGGCTCCTTTCGGTCAGAGACCCAGTACTTC.

The genes are TRBV21-1 and TRBJ1-1; the DNA was not used to check the table's D call, TRBD1. TRBV21-1 is recorded as a pseudogene. The CDR3 has 10 residues. As DNA, the CDR3 is TGTACAAACCGTTGGACTGAAGCTTTCTTT. Its translation is CTNRWTEAFF.